The 7 T cell receptor beta chains presented below share a single source sample, sequenced in a study of identical twins. A single record per CDR3 protein comes from TCRdb applying MiXCR to the 5' RACE reads. The data hold some 1,700,000 distinct CDR3 sequences, with about 32% observed a single time. The sample taken for sequencing was cord blood. The receptors shown here come from a newborn girl in good health.

This clonotype was found a few times. The genes are TRBV25-1 and TRBJ2-7; the D gene is possibly TRBD1 (6 bases). V shed 0 bases and J shed 2 bases, with 8 bases lying between them. CDR3 length equals 14 residues. The germline CDR1 and CDR2 sequences are MGHDK and SYGVNS. CDR3 DNA: TGTGCCAGCAGTGAATATGGGACAACCTACGAGCAGTACTTC. This encodes CASSEYGTTYEQYF.

The CDR3 nucleotides are TGTGCCAGCAGCTCTAGGTCCGGACAGGGGTTTTCTCACTCCTACGAGCAGTACTTC. It codes for CASSSRSGQGFSHSYEQYF. The gene calls are TRBV5-5 and TRBJ2-7, with 9 bases identical to TRBD1. In germline, CDR1 is SGHKS, CDR2 YYEKEE (reference sequence). The CDR3 totals 19 residues. The V gene end was trimmed by 3 bases and the J gene end by 0 bases; junction bases not matched to a gene: 16.

This clonotype has just a few counts. This chain links TRBV20-1 with TRBJ1-5, with 8 bases that match TRBD1. Germline CDR1 reads DFQATT; CDR2 reads SNEGSKA (reference sequence). This CDR3 is 14 amino acids long. The DNA of the CDR3 is TGCAGCGTTCTACGGACAGGGAGCAATCAGCCCCAGCATTTT. This translates into CSVLRTGSNQPQHF.

The sample holds a few counts of this clonotype. The chain uses TRBV20-1 and TRBJ1-1; no firm D call. CDR1 is DFQATT, CDR2 SNEGSKA, per germline (reference sequence). V lost 6 bases and J 1 base, leaving 12 bases between the germline ends. The CDR3 loop spans 13 amino acids. The chain's CDR3 is CSAKTGANTEAFF. The CDR3 bases are TGCAGTGCCAAGACGGGAGCGAACACTGAAGCTTTCTTT.

This chain links TRBV9 with TRBJ2-1, with D perhaps given as TRBD1 or TRBD2 (6 bases each). The CDR3 length is 16 residues. Between the trimmed V and J ends, which lost 0 bases and 3 bases, there was a span of 13 bases. Germline-derived CDR1 and CDR2 are SGDLS and YYNGEE. CDR3 sequence (DNA): TGTGCCAGCAGCGTAGATGGGGGGCGGGACTACAATGAGCAGTTCTTC. It codes for CASSVDGGRDYNEQFF. Full variable domain (rest looked up from reference TRBV9 and TRBJ2-1): DSGVTQTPKHLITATGQRVTLRCSPRSGDLSVYWYQQSLDQGLQFLIQYYNGEERAKGNILERFSAQQFPDLHSELNLSSLELGDSALYFCASSVDGGRDYNEQFFGPGTRLTVL.

V is TRBV3-1 and J is TRBJ2-1; D may be TRBD2 (5 bases). The assigned J gene may be wrong: the sequence end matches TRBJ2-7 better. Germline CDR1 and CDR2: LGHDT and YNNKEL (reference sequence). There are 15 residues in the CDR3. The CDR3 reads CASSLTRTPYNEQYF. The CDR3 nucleotides are TGTGCCAGCAGCCTTACTAGAACGCCATACAATGAGCAGTACTTC.

V and J are TRBV4-1 and TRBJ1-5, with TRBD1 matching 7 bases. The CDR3 spans 15 residues. Germline V gives CDR1 MGHRA, CDR2 YSYEKL. V lost 1 base, J lost 4 bases, and 4 bases stayed unmatched. Written as DNA, the CDR3 is TGCGCCAGCAGCCAAGGGGACAGCTGGAATCAGCCCCAGCATTTT. This translates into CASSQGDSWNQPQHF.